This T cell receptor (beta chain) is from a study of blood T cells in healthy people across ages. V was shortened by 0 bases and J by 9 bases, with 12 bases between the two germline ends. The CDR3 is 15 amino acids. Germline V CDR1 and CDR2: MNHEY, SMNVEV (reference sequence). The use of a sample-barcoded 5' primer and a J-beta primer mix characterized a second PCR of about 6 to 11 cycles. TCRdb recomputed calls from the 5' RACE reads with MiXCR, one row per CDR3 protein. The sample has about 900,000 distinct CDR3 sequences; 62% are singletons. V usage is TRBV27 and J usage is TRBJ1-6; no reliable D call. The specimen sequenced was blood. This TCR was recovered from a man under 40 in good health. CDR3 DNA: TGTGCCAGCAGTTTATCACTAGGGTATGCTTCACCCCTCCACTTT. It translates to CASSLSLGYASPLHF.